This T cell receptor (beta chain) was obtained from a study of T cell repertoires in cytomegalovirus infection. Study as a whole: Public signatures in TCR beta pointed to CMV infection and matching HLA type.

This clonotype turned up a few times. What it binds is unknown. V trimming: 6 bases; J trimming: 7 bases; junction bases outside the gene matches: 18. This CDR3 region has 19 residues. In germline, CDR1 is SGHKS, CDR2 YYEKEE (reference sequence). TCRdb ran MiXCR on the reads and lists one entry per CDR3 protein. The sample lists about 360,000 distinct CDR3 sequences; around 18% were seen once. Points from the study as a whole: In two of eight donors, the top clonotype was HLA-C-restricted CMV-specific.

This TCR was recovered from a human donor in good health (CMV status not recorded). Some clones in this sample may be carry-over from other donors' samples. The specimen was PBMCs. The chain is built from TRBV5-5 and TRBJ2-1, with 14 nucleotides matching TRBD2. Here the CDR3 DNA reads TGTGCCAGCACCACCGAGACGGTTACCGGGACTAGCGGGGGAAATGAGCAGTTCTTC. This gives the protein CASTTETVTGTSGGNEQFF.